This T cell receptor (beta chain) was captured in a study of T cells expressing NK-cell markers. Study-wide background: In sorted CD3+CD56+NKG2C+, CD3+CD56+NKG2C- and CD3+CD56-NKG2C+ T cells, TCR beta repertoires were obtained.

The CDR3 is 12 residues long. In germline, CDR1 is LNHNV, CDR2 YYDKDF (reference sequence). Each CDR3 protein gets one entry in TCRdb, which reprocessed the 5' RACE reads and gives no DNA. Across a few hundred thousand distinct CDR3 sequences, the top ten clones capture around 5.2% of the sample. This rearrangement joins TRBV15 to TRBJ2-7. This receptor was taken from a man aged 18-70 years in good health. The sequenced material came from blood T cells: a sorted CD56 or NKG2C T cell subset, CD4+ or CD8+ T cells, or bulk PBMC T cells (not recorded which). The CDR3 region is CATSRVSYEQYF. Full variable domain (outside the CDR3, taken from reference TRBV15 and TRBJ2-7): DAMVIQNPRYQVTQFGKPVTLSCSQTLNHNVMYWYQQKSSQAPKLLFHYYDKDFNNEADTPDNFQSRRPNTSFCFLDIRSPGLGDTAMYLCATSRVSYEQYFGPGTRLTVT.